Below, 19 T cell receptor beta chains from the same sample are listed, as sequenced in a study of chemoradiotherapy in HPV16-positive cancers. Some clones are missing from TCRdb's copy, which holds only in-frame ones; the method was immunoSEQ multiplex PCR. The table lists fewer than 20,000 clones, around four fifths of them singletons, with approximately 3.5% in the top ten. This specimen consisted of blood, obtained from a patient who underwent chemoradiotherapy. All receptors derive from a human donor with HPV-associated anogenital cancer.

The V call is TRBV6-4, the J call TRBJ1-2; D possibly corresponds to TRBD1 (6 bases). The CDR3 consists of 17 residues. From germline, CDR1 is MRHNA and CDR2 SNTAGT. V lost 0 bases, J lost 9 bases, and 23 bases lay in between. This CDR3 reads CASSDSTRGQSYRSYTF. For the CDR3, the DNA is TGTGCCAGCAGTGACTCAACGCGTGGACAGTCCTATAGAAGCTACACCTTC.

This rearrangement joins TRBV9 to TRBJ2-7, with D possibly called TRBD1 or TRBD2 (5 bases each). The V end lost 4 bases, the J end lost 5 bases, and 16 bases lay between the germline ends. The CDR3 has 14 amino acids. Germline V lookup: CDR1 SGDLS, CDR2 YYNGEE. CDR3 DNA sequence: TGTGCCAGCAGCCCGGGTGGGGGAGCCCACGAGCAGTACTTC. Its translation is CASSPGGGAHEQYF.

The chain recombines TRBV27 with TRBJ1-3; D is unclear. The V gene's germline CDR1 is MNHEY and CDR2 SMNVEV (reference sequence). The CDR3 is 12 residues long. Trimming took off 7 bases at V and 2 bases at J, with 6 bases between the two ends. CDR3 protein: CASMGPGNTIYF. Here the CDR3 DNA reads TGTGCCAGCATGGGCCCTGGAAACACCATATATTTT.

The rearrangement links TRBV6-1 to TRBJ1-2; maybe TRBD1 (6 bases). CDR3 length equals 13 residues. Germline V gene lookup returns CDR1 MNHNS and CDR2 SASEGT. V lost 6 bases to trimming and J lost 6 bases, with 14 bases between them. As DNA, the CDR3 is TGTGCCAGCAGGCCGACAGGTGGGAATGGCTACACCTTC. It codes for CASRPTGGNGYTF.

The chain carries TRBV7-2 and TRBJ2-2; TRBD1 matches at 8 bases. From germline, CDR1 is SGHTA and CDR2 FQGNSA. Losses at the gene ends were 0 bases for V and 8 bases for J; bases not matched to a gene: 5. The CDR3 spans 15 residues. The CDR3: CASSLAGQGAGELFF. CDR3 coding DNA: TGTGCCAGCAGCTTAGCCGGTCAGGGGGCAGGGGAGCTGTTTTTT.

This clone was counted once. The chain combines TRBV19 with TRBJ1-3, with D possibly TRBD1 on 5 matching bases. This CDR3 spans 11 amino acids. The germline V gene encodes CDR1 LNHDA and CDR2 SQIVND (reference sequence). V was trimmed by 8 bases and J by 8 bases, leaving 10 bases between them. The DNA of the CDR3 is TGTGCCAGTTCCCAGGGCTACACCATATATTTT. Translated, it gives CASSQGYTIYF. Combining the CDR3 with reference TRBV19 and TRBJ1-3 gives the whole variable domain DGGITQSPKYLFRKEGQNVTLSCEQNLNHDAMYWYRQDPGQGLRLIYYSQIVNDFQKGDIAEGYSVSREKKESFPLTVTSAQKNPTAFYLCASSQGYTIYFGEGSWLTVV.

CDR3 DNA: TGTGCCAGCAGTGACGTGGGGATAGGTCTCTATGGCTACACCTTC. As protein: CASSDVGIGLYGYTF. V and J are TRBV6-4 and TRBJ1-2; D ambiguous. Deletions cut 2 bases from V and 4 bases from J, with 14 bases between. The CDR3 is 15 residues long. Germline V CDR1 and CDR2: MRHNA, SNTAGT.

CDR3 region: CASSPAASGNYNEQFF. DNA of the CDR3: TGTGCCAGCAGCCCGGCGGCTAGCGGTAACTACAATGAGCAGTTCTTC. V is TRBV11-1 and J is TRBJ2-1; 7 nucleotides agree with TRBD2. Looked up from germline, CDR1 is SGHAT and CDR2 is FQDESV (reference sequence). This CDR3 has 16 residues. V lost 5 bases and J lost 3; bases outside the gene matches: 10. Looking up the rest from reference TRBV11-1 and TRBJ2-1 gives the full variable domain: EAEVAQSPRYKITEKSQAVAFWCDPISGHATLYWYRQILGQGPELLVQFQDESVVDDSQLPKDRFSAERLKGVDSTLKIQPAELGDSAMYLCASSPAASGNYNEQFFGPGTRLTVL.

The CDR3 DNA follows: TGCGCCAGCAGACGGGACAGGGATCAGCCCCAGCATTTT. This codes for CASRRDRDQPQHF. V usage is TRBV5-1 and J usage is TRBJ1-5, with TRBD1 identical over 9 bases. Per the germline V gene, CDR1 is SGHRS and CDR2 is YFSETQ. V was pared by 5 bases and J by 5 bases, with 2 bases of the junction left unmatched. This CDR3 spans 13 amino acids.

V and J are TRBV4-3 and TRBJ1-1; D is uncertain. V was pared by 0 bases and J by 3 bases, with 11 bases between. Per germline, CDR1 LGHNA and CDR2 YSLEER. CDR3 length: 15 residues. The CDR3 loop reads CASSQDPRMDTEAFF. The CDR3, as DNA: TGCGCCAGCAGCCAAGATCCGCGCATGGACACTGAAGCTTTCTTT.

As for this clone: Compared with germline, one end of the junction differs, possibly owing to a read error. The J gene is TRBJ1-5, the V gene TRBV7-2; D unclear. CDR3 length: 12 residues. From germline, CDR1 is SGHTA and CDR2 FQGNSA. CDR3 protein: CASSLTNRPQHF. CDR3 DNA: TGTGCCAGCAGCTTAACTAATCGGCCCCAGCATTTT.

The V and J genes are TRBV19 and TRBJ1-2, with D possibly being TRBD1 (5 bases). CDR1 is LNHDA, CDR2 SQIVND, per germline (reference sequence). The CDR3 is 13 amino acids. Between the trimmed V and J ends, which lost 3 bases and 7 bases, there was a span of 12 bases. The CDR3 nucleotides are TGTGCCAGTAGTATGGGCAGGGATCGTGGCTACACCTTC. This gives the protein CASSMGRDRGYTF.

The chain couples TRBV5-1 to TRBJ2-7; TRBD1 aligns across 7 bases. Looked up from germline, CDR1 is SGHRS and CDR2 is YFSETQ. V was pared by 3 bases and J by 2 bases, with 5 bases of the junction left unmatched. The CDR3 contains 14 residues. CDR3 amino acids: CASSSDRRTYEQYF. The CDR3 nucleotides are TGCGCCAGCAGCTCGGACAGGAGGACCTACGAGCAGTACTTC.

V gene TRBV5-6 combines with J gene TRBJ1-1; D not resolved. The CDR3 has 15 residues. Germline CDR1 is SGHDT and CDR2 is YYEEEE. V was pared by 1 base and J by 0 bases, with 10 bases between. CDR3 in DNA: TGTGCCAGCAGCTTGACCGGACGGATGAACACTGAAGCTTTCTTT. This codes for CASSLTGRMNTEAFF.

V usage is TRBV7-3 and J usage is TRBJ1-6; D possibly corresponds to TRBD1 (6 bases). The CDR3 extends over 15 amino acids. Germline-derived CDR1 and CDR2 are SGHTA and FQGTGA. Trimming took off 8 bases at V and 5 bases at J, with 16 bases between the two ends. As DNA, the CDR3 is TGTGCCAGCGCCTCGTCCGGGGGCAATAATTCACCCCTCCACTTT. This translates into CASASSGGNNSPLHF.

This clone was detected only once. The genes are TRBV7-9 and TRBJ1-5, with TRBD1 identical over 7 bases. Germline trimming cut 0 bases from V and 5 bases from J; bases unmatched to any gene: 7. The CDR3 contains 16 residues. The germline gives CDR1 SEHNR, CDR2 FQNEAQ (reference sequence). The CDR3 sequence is CASSLAGGQNDQPQHF. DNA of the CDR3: TGTGCCAGCAGCTTAGCAGGGGGCCAGAACGATCAGCCCCAGCATTTT.

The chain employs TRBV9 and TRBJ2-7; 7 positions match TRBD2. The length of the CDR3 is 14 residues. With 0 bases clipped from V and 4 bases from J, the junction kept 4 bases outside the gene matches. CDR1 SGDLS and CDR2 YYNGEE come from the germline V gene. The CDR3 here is CASSVGLAEYEQYF. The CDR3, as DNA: TGTGCCAGCAGCGTAGGTCTAGCGGAGTACGAGCAGTACTTC.

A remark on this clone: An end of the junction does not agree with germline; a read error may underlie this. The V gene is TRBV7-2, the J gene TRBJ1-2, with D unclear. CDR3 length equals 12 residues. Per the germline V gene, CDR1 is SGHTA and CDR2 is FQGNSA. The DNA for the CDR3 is TGTGCCAGCAGCTTACATTTAGGGTCAGCAGTCTTC. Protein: CASSLHLGSAVF.

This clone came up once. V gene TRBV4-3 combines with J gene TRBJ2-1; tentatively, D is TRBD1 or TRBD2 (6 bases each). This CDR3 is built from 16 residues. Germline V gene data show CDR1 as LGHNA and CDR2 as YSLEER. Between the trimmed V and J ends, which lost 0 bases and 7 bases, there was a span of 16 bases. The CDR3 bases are TGCGCCAGCAGCCAAGATCCTAGGGGGGCCGGGAATGAGCAGTTCTTC. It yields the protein CASSQDPRGAGNEQFF.